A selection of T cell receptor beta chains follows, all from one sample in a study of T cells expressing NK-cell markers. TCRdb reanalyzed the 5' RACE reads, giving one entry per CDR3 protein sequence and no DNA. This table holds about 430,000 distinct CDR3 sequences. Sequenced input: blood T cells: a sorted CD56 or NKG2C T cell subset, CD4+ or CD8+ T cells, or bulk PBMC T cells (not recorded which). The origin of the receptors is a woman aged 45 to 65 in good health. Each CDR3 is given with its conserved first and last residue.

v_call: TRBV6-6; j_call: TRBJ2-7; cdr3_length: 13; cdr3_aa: CASEWGQGYEQYF
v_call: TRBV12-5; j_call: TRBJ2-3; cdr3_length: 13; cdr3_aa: CASGQGPSDTQYF
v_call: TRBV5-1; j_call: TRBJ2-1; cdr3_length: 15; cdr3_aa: CASSLEVSSYNEQFF
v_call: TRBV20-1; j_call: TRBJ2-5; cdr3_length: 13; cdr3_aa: CSATRGAVETQYF
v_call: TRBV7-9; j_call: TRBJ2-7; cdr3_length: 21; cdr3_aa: CASSADGAGLAGGFSSYEQYF
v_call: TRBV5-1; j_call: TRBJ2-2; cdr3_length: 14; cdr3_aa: CASGEQGSSGELFF
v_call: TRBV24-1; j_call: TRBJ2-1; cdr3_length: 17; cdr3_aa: CATSDSKTSGSVYEQFF
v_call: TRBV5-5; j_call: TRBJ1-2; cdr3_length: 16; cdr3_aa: CASSAGPPSSLYGYTF
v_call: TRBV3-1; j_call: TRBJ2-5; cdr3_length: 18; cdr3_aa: CASSLRGMSRGKQETQYF
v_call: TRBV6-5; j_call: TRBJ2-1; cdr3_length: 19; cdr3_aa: CASSYSISSGPISYNEQFF
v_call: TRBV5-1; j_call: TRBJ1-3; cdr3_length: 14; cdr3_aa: CASSLSGPGNTIYF
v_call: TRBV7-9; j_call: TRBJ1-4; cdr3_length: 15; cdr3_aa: CASSPTGGGNEKLFF
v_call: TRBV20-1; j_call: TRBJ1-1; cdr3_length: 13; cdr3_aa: CSARDGRGTEAFF
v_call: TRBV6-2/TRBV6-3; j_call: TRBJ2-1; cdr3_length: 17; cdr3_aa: CASSYGPVRGYYNEQFF
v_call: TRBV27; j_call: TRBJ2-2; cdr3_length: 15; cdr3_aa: CASTPGLASTGELFF
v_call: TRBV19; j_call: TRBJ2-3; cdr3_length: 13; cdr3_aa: CASKLEGTDTQYF
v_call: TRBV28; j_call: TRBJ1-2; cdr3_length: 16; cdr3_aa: CASSFPQAGALYGYTF
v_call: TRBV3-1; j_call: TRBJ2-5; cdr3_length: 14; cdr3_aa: CASSQGVAEETQYF
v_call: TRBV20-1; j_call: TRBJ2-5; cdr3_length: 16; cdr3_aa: CSAPLWAGGLQETQYF
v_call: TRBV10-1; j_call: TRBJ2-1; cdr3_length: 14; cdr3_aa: CASSEMGPDNEQFF